The clone carrying this T cell receptor beta chain has ten or more counts. What it binds is not known. The data belong to a study of T cells in Graves' hyperthyroidism and ophthalmopathy. Study outcomes and limitations: Ophthalmopathy and stable hyperthyroidism were told apart by a 13 V-J model.

Trimming removed 4 bases from V and 1 base from J; junction bases left unmatched: 3. The germline gives CDR1 SGHAT, CDR2 FQDESV (reference sequence). The CDR3 has 14 residues. Amplification of TCR beta CDR3 regions used RNA as the template. First-round RT-PCR with HTBI primers amplified the TCR CDR3 region. Using its own MiXCR run on the multiplex PCR reads, TCRdb lists one record per CDR3 protein. This table has under 400,000 distinct CDR3 sequences, 15% to 20% appearing once. Not enrolled were patients with uncontrolled infection, other autoimmune disease, pregnancy or lactation. PBMCs were derived from around 10 ml fresh peripheral blood.

This clonotype was sampled from a woman in her 40s with Graves' ophthalmopathy. Sequencing used blood. The V call is TRBV11-1, the J call TRBJ2-5; TRBD1 matches at 7 bases. In nucleotides, the CDR3 is TGTGCCAGCAGCTCGGGACAGATCCAAGAGACCCAGTACTTC. As protein: CASSSGQIQETQYF.